Following are 8 T cell receptor beta chains from one sample sequenced in a study of radiotherapy plus CTLA-4 blockade in lung cancer. Measured with immunoSEQ multiplex PCR; TCRdb has only the in-frame clones, and not every one. Of roughly 77,000 clones listed, 74% were seen once; the top ten hold roughly a tenth. The source material was peripheral blood, sampled from a patient treated with radiotherapy plus ipilimumab. The receptors were gathered from a human donor with non-small cell lung cancer whose response to radiotherapy plus ipilimumab could not be evaluated.

In its sample, this clone was seen a few times. The CDR3 here is CASSVAPSGTTGNTEQFF. The CDR3 DNA reads TGTGCCAGCAGCGTAGCTCCCTCCGGGACTACGGGGAACACTGAGCAGTTCTTC. This chain links TRBV9 with TRBJ2-1, with TRBD2 matching 7 bases. The CDR3 totals 18 residues. Trimming cost V 0 bases and J 9 bases; bases outside gene matches: 18. The germline V gene has CDR1 SGDLS and CDR2 YYNGEE.

This chain connects TRBV5-1 to TRBJ2-5; D is undetermined. CDR3 length: 12 amino acids. Per germline, CDR1 SGHRS and CDR2 YFSETQ. The V end was cut by 4 bases, the J end by 5 bases, with 9 bases between. CDR3 residues: CASSRVQETQYF. In DNA, the CDR3 is TGCGCCAGCAGCCGGGTGCAGGAGACCCAGTACTTC.

This clone was observed a few times. The V gene is TRBV7-9, the J gene TRBJ2-2; 9 bases line up with TRBD1. Germline V lookup: CDR1 SEHNR, CDR2 FQNEAQ (reference sequence). The length of the CDR3 is 15 residues. V was pared by 5 bases and J by 3 bases, with 4 bases of the junction left unmatched. CDR3 in DNA: TGTGCCAGCAGCATCCGGGACAGGGACACCGGGGAGCTGTTTTTT. Its protein product is CASSIRDRDTGELFF.

This chain uses TRBV7-6 with TRBJ1-2, with D possibly being TRBD1 (6 bases). This CDR3 spans 15 amino acids. The V end was cut by 0 bases, the J end by 5 bases, with 13 bases between. Germline-derived CDR1 and CDR2 are SGHVS and FNYEAQ. This chain's CDR3 is CASSLARGGEYGYTF. CDR3 nucleotide sequence: TGTGCCAGCAGCTTAGCCAGGGGCGGCGAGTATGGCTACACCTTC.

The chain couples TRBV6-5 to TRBJ2-1; D is uncertain. V was trimmed by 7 bases and J by 4 bases, leaving 11 bases between them. The V gene's germline CDR1 is MNHEY and CDR2 SVGAGI. The CDR3 has 13 residues. DNA of the CDR3: TGTGCCAGCACCCTCAGTCCTTACAATGAGCAGTTCTTC. Translating it yields CASTLSPYNEQFF.

This clone was observed a few times. The same CDR3 arises from other DNA sequences in this sample as well. The DNA for the CDR3 is TGTGCCAGCAGCTTCACAGGACGAGGCTCTGGAAACACCATATATTTT. Its translation is CASSFTGRGSGNTIYF. This chain joins TRBV7-9 and TRBJ1-3; D may be TRBD1 (5 bases). Trimming left V 3 bases short and J 0 bases short, with 12 bases between. This CDR3 has 16 residues. Germline V gene lookup returns CDR1 SEHNR and CDR2 FQNEAQ (reference sequence).

This chain connects TRBV5-1 to TRBJ2-7, with 8 bases identical to TRBD2. The CDR3 length is 15 residues. With 2 bases clipped from V and 5 bases from J, the junction kept 9 bases outside the gene matches. CDR1 and CDR2 from the germline V gene are SGHRS and YFSETQ. CDR3 in DNA: TGCGCCAGCAGCTTCGGGACTAGTCATCCAAACGAGCAGTACTTC. This translates into CASSFGTSHPNEQYF.

The chain employs TRBV6-6 and TRBJ2-7; 7 bases agree with TRBD1. The CDR3 is 14 residues long. Germline V gene data show CDR1 as MNHNY and CDR2 as SVGAGI (reference sequence). V gave up 0 bases and J gave up 6 bases; unmatched junction bases: 5. CDR3 in DNA: TGTGCCAGCAGTTACTCTAGGGGGCATGGCGAGCAGTACTTC. As protein: CASSYSRGHGEQYF.